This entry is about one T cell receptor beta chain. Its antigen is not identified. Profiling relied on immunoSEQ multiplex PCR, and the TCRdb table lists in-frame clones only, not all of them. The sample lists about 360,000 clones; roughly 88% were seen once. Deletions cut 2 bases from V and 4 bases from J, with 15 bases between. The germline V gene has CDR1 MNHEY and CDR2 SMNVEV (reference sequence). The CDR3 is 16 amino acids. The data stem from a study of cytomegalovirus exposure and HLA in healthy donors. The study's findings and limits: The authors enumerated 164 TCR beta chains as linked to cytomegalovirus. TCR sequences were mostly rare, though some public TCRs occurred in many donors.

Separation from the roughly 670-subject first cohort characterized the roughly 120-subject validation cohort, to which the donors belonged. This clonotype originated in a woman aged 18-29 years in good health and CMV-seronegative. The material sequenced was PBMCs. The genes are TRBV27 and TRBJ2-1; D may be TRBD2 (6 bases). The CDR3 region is CASSLRWTNIYNEQFF. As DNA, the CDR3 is TGTGCCAGCAGTTTAAGGTGGACTAATATTTACAATGAGCAGTTCTTC.